The next 30 T cell receptor beta chains were all read from a single sample in a study of T cell repertoires in ileal Crohn's disease. Using immunoSEQ multiplex PCR, the repertoire was profiled, and TCRdb retains in-frame clones only, with some absent. This table holds about 5,200 clones, 75% to 85% found once. What was sequenced was ileal tissue. The receptors come from an adult with Crohn's disease.

The rearrangement links TRBV5-1 to TRBJ2-1, with 12 bases matching TRBD2. Germline CDR1 SGHRS, CDR2 YFSETQ. With V trimmed by 5 bases and J by 4 bases, 4 bases remained unmatched. There are 15 residues in the CDR3. The CDR3 sequence is CASRFTSGGYNEQFF. The CDR3 nucleotides are TGCGCCAGCAGATTTACTAGCGGGGGGTACAATGAGCAGTTCTTC.

The chain links TRBV9 to TRBJ2-7, with 7 bases lining up with TRBD2. The J segment lost 3 bases and the V segment lost 7 bases, leaving 7 bases of the junction unmatched. The CDR3 length is 13 residues. In germline, CDR1 is SGDLS, CDR2 YYNGEE. CDR3 region: CASSRGGSYEQYF. In nucleotides, the CDR3 is TGTGCCAGCTCCCGCGGGGGAAGCTACGAGCAGTACTTC.

The chain carries TRBV6-6 and TRBJ2-2; maybe TRBD1 (5 bases). The germline gives CDR1 MNHNY, CDR2 SVGAGI (reference sequence). This CDR3 is 14 amino acids long. V shed 4 bases and J shed 1 base, with 7 bases lying between them. In DNA, the CDR3 is TGTGCCAGCAGTTTCGGACAGAACACCGGGGAGCTGTTTTTT. Translating it yields CASSFGQNTGELFF.

This clone was observed a single time. The J gene is TRBJ1-1, the V gene TRBV18, with 9 bases aligning to TRBD1. Looked up from germline, CDR1 is KGHSH and CDR2 is LQKENI. V trimming: 5 bases; J trimming: 8 bases; junction bases outside the gene matches: 15. This CDR3 spans 16 amino acids. This CDR3 is CASSADRGFVQTEAFF. In DNA form, the CDR3 reads TGTGCCAGCTCAGCAGACAGGGGGTTCGTCCAAACCGAAGCTTTCTTT.

The rearrangement links TRBV7-2 to TRBJ2-1; a weak D match, TRBD1 (6 bases). Trimming shortened V by 5 bases and J by 8 bases, and 13 bases separated the two germline ends. Germline CDR1 is SGHTA and CDR2 is FQGNSA. This CDR3 contains 13 residues. The DNA for the CDR3 is TGTGCCAGCAGCGCAGGGGTATTGGATGAGCAGTTCTTC. Amino acid sequence: CASSAGVLDEQFF.

The chain employs TRBV2 and TRBJ1-1; 7 bases match TRBD1. The germline CDR1 and CDR2 sequences are SNHLY and FYNNEI. The CDR3 runs 14 residues. Trimming removed 2 bases from V and 7 bases from J; junction bases left unmatched: 7. The CDR3 loop reads CASSEIRQGGEAFF. The CDR3 DNA is TGTGCCAGCAGTGAAATCCGGCAGGGGGGTGAAGCTTTCTTT.

The rearrangement links TRBV9 to TRBJ1-2; possibly TRBD1 for D (5 bases). The CDR3 length is 14 residues. Looked up from germline, CDR1 is SGDLS and CDR2 is YYNGEE. The V and J ends lost 4 bases and 2 bases respectively, with 12 bases between them. The CDR3 spells CASSPQGLNYGYTF. For the CDR3, the DNA is TGTGCCAGCAGCCCTCAGGGATTAAACTATGGCTACACCTTC.

DNA for the CDR3: TGTGCCAGCAGGAGGGACAGGGCGGCCTACAATGAGCAGTTCTTC. Residues: CASRRDRAAYNEQFF. The chain employs TRBV6-1 and TRBJ2-1; TRBD1 agrees at 9 bases. CDR3 length: 15 amino acids. Germline CDR1 and CDR2: MNHNS and SASEGT. J lost 2 bases, V lost 6 bases, and 5 bases had no gene match.

DNA for the CDR3: TGTGCCAGCAGTTACTCACCGGACACTGAAGCTTTCTTT. Protein product: CASSYSPDTEAFF. This chain links TRBV6-5 with TRBJ1-1; no clear D gene. The CDR3 sequence is 13 residues long. The germline V gene has CDR1 MNHEY and CDR2 SVGAGI. V was cut by 0 bases and J by 3 bases, with 5 bases left in between.

The chain is built from TRBV2 and TRBJ1-3, with TRBD1 matching 10 bases. Germline V gene lookup returns CDR1 SNHLY and CDR2 FYNNEI. CDR3 length equals 17 residues. Trimming removed 6 bases from V and 2 bases from J; junction bases left unmatched: 10. The CDR3 sequence is CASSRVRTGGTGNTIYF. The CDR3 region has the DNA TGTGCCAGCAGCCGGGTGAGGACAGGGGGGACTGGAAACACCATATATTTT.

The chain carries TRBV7-9 and TRBJ2-2, with 9 nucleotides matching TRBD1. In germline, CDR1 is SEHNR, CDR2 FQNEAQ (reference sequence). The ends lost 5 bases at V and 6 bases at J; junction bases unmatched: 7. The CDR3 spans 15 residues. The CDR3 protein is CASSQGQGISGELFF. CDR3 bases: TGTGCCAGCAGCCAGGGACAGGGTATTTCCGGGGAGCTGTTTTTT.

The genes are TRBV5-1 and TRBJ2-6; weak D call: TRBD2 (5 bases). Trimming pared 4 bases from V and 0 bases from J, leaving 17 bases between. Germline V gene data show CDR1 as SGHRS and CDR2 as YFSETQ. This CDR3 spans 18 amino acids. Here the CDR3 DNA reads TGCGCCAGCAGCCGAGGTGGGAGAGCCAACTCTGGGGCCAACGTCCTGACTTTC. Translating gives CASSRGGRANSGANVLTF.

The V call is TRBV7-2, the J call TRBJ2-5, with 7 bases that match TRBD2. The J call is doubtful: the DNA matches TRBJ2-7 better. The CDR3 consists of 17 residues. Germline V lookup: CDR1 SGHTA, CDR2 FQGNSA. CDR3 protein: CASSFWAGGEGSYEQYF. CDR3 bases: TGTGCCAGCAGCTTTTGGGCTGGGGGGGAGGGCTCCTACGAGCAGTACTTC.

This clone was seen a handful of times. J is TRBJ1-3 and V is TRBV9; D call uncertain. V lost 3 bases to trimming and J lost 0 bases, with 13 bases between them. Germline-derived CDR1 and CDR2 are SGDLS and YYNGEE. This CDR3 has 16 residues. The CDR3 is CASSDYYGDSGNTIYF. The CDR3 nucleotides are TGTGCCAGCAGCGACTATTACGGTGACTCTGGAAACACCATATATTTT.

The rearrangement joins TRBV5-1 to TRBJ2-7, with 11 positions matching TRBD2. CDR3 length: 15 residues. Germline V gene data show CDR1 as SGHRS and CDR2 as YFSETQ. With 4 bases clipped from V and 2 bases from J, the junction kept 5 bases outside the gene matches. The CDR3 DNA follows: TGCGCCAGCAGCCTAGCGGGAGGAGGGCCCTACGAGCAGTACTTC. As protein: CASSLAGGGPYEQYF.

V usage is TRBV7-2 and J usage is TRBJ2-1, with a weak D call TRBD1 (5 bases). The germline gives CDR1 SGHTA, CDR2 FQGNSA. The CDR3 is made up of 14 amino acids. Trimming took 5 bases from V and 4 from J, leaving 12 bases between them. The CDR3 loop is CASSPAGPYNEQFF. The CDR3 nucleotides are TGTGCCAGCAGCCCGGCAGGGCCTTACAATGAGCAGTTCTTC. The entire variable domain, with the rest obtained from reference TRBV7-2 and TRBJ2-1, is as follows: GAGVSQSPSNKVTEKGKDVELRCDPISGHTALYWYRQSLGQGLEFLIYFQGNSAPDKSGLPSDRFSAERTGGSVSTLTIQRTQQEDSAVYLCASSPAGPYNEQFFGPGTRLTVL.

This clone was picked up a small number of times. The chain couples TRBV5-1 to TRBJ2-5; TRBD1 is a possible D gene (5 bases). CDR3 length equals 15 residues. The V end lost 5 bases, the J end lost 4 bases, and 18 bases lay between the germline ends. CDR1 and CDR2 from the germline V gene are SGHRS and YFSETQ. The CDR3 DNA reads as TGCGCCAGCAGAACGAGTGGGGCCCCTCCAGAGACCCAGTACTTC. Translating it yields CASRTSGAPPETQYF.

This chain uses TRBV5-6 with TRBJ2-1; 9 bases are a match to TRBD2. Germline V lookup: CDR1 SGHDT, CDR2 YYEEEE. The CDR3 totals 18 residues. Germline trimming cut 0 bases from V and 4 bases from J; bases unmatched to any gene: 11. DNA for the CDR3: TGTGCCAGCAGCTTGGCGAGAAGCGGGGGGACCAGATACAATGAGCAGTTCTTC. Translating it yields CASSLARSGGTRYNEQFF.

The rearrangement joins TRBV25-1 to TRBJ2-2; 9 bases align to TRBD1. V lost 6 bases and J lost 5; bases outside the gene matches: 16. The CDR3 is 18 residues long. In germline, CDR1 is MGHDK, CDR2 SYGVNS. The CDR3 nucleotides read TGTGCCAGCAGCGAGGGGGACAGGGTTGTTGGGGCGACCGGGGAGCTGTTTTTT. Its protein is CASSEGDRVVGATGELFF.

This chain joins TRBV27 and TRBJ2-7; D perhaps matches TRBD2 (5 bases). Trimming stripped 2 bases from V and 6 bases from J, with 11 bases between. This CDR3 region has 13 residues. Germline CDR1 MNHEY, CDR2 SMNVEV (reference sequence). This CDR3 is CASSLLGRGEQYF. The CDR3 nucleotides are TGTGCCAGCAGTTTACTCGGTCGGGGCGAGCAGTACTTC.

The chain links TRBV10-2 to TRBJ2-1; 7 bases are a match to TRBD1. Trimming at V came to 6 bases and at J to 3 bases, leaving 2 bases not matched to a gene. CDR1 and CDR2 (germline): WSHSY, SAAADI. This CDR3 comprises 13 residues. CDR3 DNA sequence: TGCGCCAGCAGCCGGACAGGCTACAATGAGCAGTTCTTC. Translating it yields CASSRTGYNEQFF.

This clone has only a few counts. The CDR3 nucleotides are TGTGCCAGCAAATCCGGGACAGACTACGAGCAGTACTTC. Protein sequence: CASKSGTDYEQYF. The rearrangement links TRBV6-5 to TRBJ2-7; 7 bases fit TRBD1. CDR1 MNHEY and CDR2 SVGAGI come from the germline V gene. V was clipped by 7 bases and J by 3 bases; unmatched bases: 6. This CDR3 is 13 amino acids long.

Only a few counts were recorded for this clone. The chain employs TRBV28 and TRBJ2-2; 8 bases fit TRBD1. Germline V lookup: CDR1 MDHEN, CDR2 SYDVKM. V shed 4 bases, J shed 6 bases, and the junction held 4 bases outside the gene matches. The CDR3 runs 14 residues. The CDR3, as DNA: TGTGCCAGCAGTTGGGCAGGGGGCCCCGGGGAGCTGTTTTTT. Its protein product is CASSWAGGPGELFF.

This chain joins TRBV6-6 and TRBJ2-3, with 9 positions matching TRBD2. This CDR3 has 14 amino acids. V lost 7 bases to trimming and J lost 5 bases; unmatched junction nucleotides: 7. The germline V gene encodes CDR1 MNHNY and CDR2 SVGAGI (reference sequence). The CDR3 reads CASTGTSLGDTQYF. The CDR3 DNA sequence: TGTGCCAGCACCGGGACTAGCCTAGGAGATACGCAGTATTTT.

This clone came up once. This chain joins TRBV9 and TRBJ2-7; 8 nucleotides line up with TRBD1. V shed 4 bases and J 4 bases; nucleotides not matched to a gene: 4. The germline CDR1 and CDR2 sequences are SGDLS and YYNGEE. The CDR3 extends over 13 amino acids. This CDR3 reads CASSMGQAYEQYF. CDR3 bases: TGTGCCAGCAGCATGGGACAGGCTTACGAGCAGTACTTC. Looking up the rest from reference TRBV9 and TRBJ2-7 gives the full variable domain: DSGVTQTPKHLITATGQRVTLRCSPRSGDLSVYWYQQSLDQGLQFLIQYYNGEERAKGNILERFSAQQFPDLHSELNLSSLELGDSALYFCASSMGQAYEQYFGPGTRLTVT.

This clone was observed a single time. The J gene is TRBJ1-5, the V gene TRBV5-8; weak D call: TRBD1 (6 bases). In germline, CDR1 is SGHTS, CDR2 YDEGEE. The CDR3 length is 15 residues. V was trimmed by 0 bases and J by 2 bases, leaving 9 bases between them. The CDR3 protein is CASSLGDTRNQPQHF. The DNA of the CDR3 is TGTGCCAGCAGCTTGGGGGACACTCGCAATCAGCCCCAGCATTTT.

This chain links TRBV28 with TRBJ2-7; 9 positions agree with TRBD1. The CDR3 extends over 14 amino acids. V lost 7 bases and J lost 9; bases outside the gene matches: 13. Germline loops: CDR1 MDHEN, CDR2 SYDVKM. CDR3 sequence (DNA): TGTGCCAGCACCGACCGGGACAGGGTAGGGGCGCAGTACTTC. It codes for CASTDRDRVGAQYF. Looking up the rest from reference TRBV28 and TRBJ2-7 gives the full variable domain: DVKVTQSSRYLVKRTGEKVFLECVQDMDHENMFWYRQDPGLGLRLIYFSYDVKMKEKGDIPEGYSVSREKKERFSLILESASTNQTSMYLCASTDRDRVGAQYFGPGTRLTVT.

This clone was recorded only once. The rearrangement joins TRBV19 to TRBJ2-2; 7 bases map to TRBD1. Per germline, CDR1 LNHDA and CDR2 SQIVND (reference sequence). Germline trimming cut 6 bases from V and 5 bases from J; bases unmatched to any gene: 6. The CDR3 sequence is 14 residues long. CDR3 nucleotide sequence: TGTGCCAGTAGAGGGGCAGGGGGTACCGGGGAGCTGTTTTTT. The encoded protein is CASRGAGGTGELFF.

This chain uses TRBV30 with TRBJ1-4; D unclear. The CDR3 is 12 amino acids. Germline CDR1 and CDR2: GTSNPN and SVGIG (reference sequence). V was pared by 6 bases and J by 3 bases, with 8 bases between. DNA for the CDR3: TGTGCCTGTCATTCGGCTAATGAAAAACTGTTTTTT. Translating it yields CACHSANEKLFF.

The genes are TRBV9 and TRBJ2-7, with D perhaps TRBD1 (5 bases). This CDR3 has 14 amino acids. V lost 2 bases, J lost 1 base, and 10 bases lay in between. Germline V gene sequence: CDR1 SGDLS, CDR2 YYNGEE. This chain's CDR3 is CASSVTTASYEQYF. The CDR3 DNA reads TGTGCCAGCAGCGTTACGACAGCGTCCTACGAGCAGTACTTC.